Listed below are T cell receptor beta chains from one sample, sequenced in a study of cytomegalovirus exposure and HLA in healthy donors. Method: immunoSEQ multiplex PCR; TCRdb's copy keeps in-frame clones and lacks some. This table has 100,000 or so clones, more than 80% appearing once. Sequencing was carried out using PBMCs. Every receptor here comes from a man under 40 in good health and CMV-seronegative. Each CDR3 is given with its conserved first and last residue. Fields, in order: D gene, V gene, J gene, clone size, CDR3 protein, CDR3 DNA. The D gene is left open where the match is weak. Size is omitted from some rows. Given values are once, few, many or a class for expanded clones.

d_gene: TRBD1; v_gene: TRBV29-1; j_gene: TRBJ2-5; abundance: once; CDR3aa: CSVGGTGHTQETQYF; CDR3nt: TGCAGCGTTGGCGGGACAGGCCATACTCAAGAGACCCAGTACTTC
d_gene: TRBD1; v_gene: TRBV7-9; j_gene: TRBJ1-1; abundance: NA; CDR3aa: CASSPQTGMDTEAFF; CDR3nt: TGTGCCAGCAGCCCCCAGACAGGGATGGACACTGAAGCTTTCTTT
d_gene: NA; v_gene: TRBV5-6; j_gene: TRBJ2-4; abundance: NA; CDR3aa: CASSFEEGDSAF; CDR3nt: TGTGCCAGCAGCTTTGAAGAAGGGGATTCAGCCTTC
d_gene: NA; v_gene: TRBV6-5; j_gene: TRBJ2-1; abundance: NA; CDR3aa: CASSYSDSLGEQFF; CDR3nt: TGTGCCAGCAGTTACTCGGACTCATTGGGTGAGCAGTTCTTC
d_gene: NA; v_gene: TRBV30; j_gene: TRBJ2-1; abundance: NA; CDR3aa: CACRAGNEQFF; CDR3nt: TGTGCCTGTAGAGCGGGCAATGAGCAGTTCTTC
d_gene: NA; v_gene: TRBV6-1; j_gene: TRBJ2-5; abundance: NA; CDR3aa: CASSVAVTGTPQKETQYF; CDR3nt: TGTGCCAGCAGTGTTGCCGTTACCGGGACACCTCAAAAAGAGACCCAGTACTTC
d_gene: TRBD1; v_gene: TRBV4-2; j_gene: TRBJ2-7; abundance: NA; CDR3aa: CASSTNLGQAFLPYEQYF; CDR3nt: TGTGCCAGCAGCACGAACCTGGGACAGGCCTTCCTCCCCTACGAGCAGTACTTC
d_gene: TRBD1; v_gene: TRBV5-6; j_gene: TRBJ1-6; abundance: few; CDR3aa: CASSPPTGPNSPLHF; CDR3nt: TGTGCCAGCAGCCCCCCGACAGGGCCTAATTCACCCCTCCACTTT
d_gene: TRBD1; v_gene: TRBV6-1; j_gene: TRBJ1-5; abundance: NA; CDR3aa: CASQGQRLISPQHF; CDR3nt: TGTGCCAGCCAGGGACAGAGACTTATCAGCCCCCAGCATTTT
d_gene: TRBD2; v_gene: TRBV29-1; j_gene: TRBJ2-3; abundance: NA; CDR3aa: CSVGLATSTDTQYF; CDR3nt: TGCAGCGTCGGACTAGCGACTAGCACAGATACGCAGTATTTT
d_gene: TRBD2; v_gene: TRBV28; j_gene: TRBJ2-7; abundance: NA; CDR3aa: CASRTGTRPYEQYF; CDR3nt: TGTGCCAGCAGGACCGGGACTAGGCCGTACGAGCAGTACTTC
d_gene: TRBD1; v_gene: TRBV9; j_gene: TRBJ2-7; abundance: NA; CDR3aa: CASTPIRDRGPYEQYF; CDR3nt: TGTGCCAGCACCCCTATCCGGGACAGGGGGCCCTACGAGCAGTACTTC
d_gene: TRBD2; v_gene: TRBV6-1; j_gene: TRBJ2-7; abundance: few; CDR3aa: CASSGTSGGPEYEQYF; CDR3nt: TGTGCCAGCAGTGGGACTAGCGGGGGGCCAGAGTACGAGCAGTACTTC
d_gene: TRBD2; v_gene: TRBV27; j_gene: TRBJ2-7; abundance: NA; CDR3aa: CASSLSSGGYEQYF; CDR3nt: TGTGCCAGCAGTTTGTCCAGCGGGGGGTACGAGCAGTACTTC
d_gene: TRBD1; v_gene: TRBV19; j_gene: TRBJ1-5; abundance: NA; CDR3aa: CASSPGQGYNQPQHF; CDR3nt: TGTGCCAGTAGTCCCGGACAGGGGTACAATCAGCCCCAGCATTTT
d_gene: NA; v_gene: TRBV6-5; j_gene: TRBJ1-1; abundance: few; CDR3aa: CASRSRGNTEAFF; CDR3nt: TGTGCCAGCAGAAGTAGGGGGAACACTGAAGCTTTCTTT
d_gene: NA; v_gene: TRBV4-2; j_gene: TRBJ1-1; abundance: NA; CDR3aa: CASSQVQGTEAFF; CDR3nt: TGTGCCAGCAGCCAAGTTCAGGGAACTGAAGCTTTCTTT
d_gene: NA; v_gene: TRBV7-9; j_gene: TRBJ2-7; abundance: NA; CDR3aa: CSSSYRRDEQYF; CDR3nt: TGTTCCAGCAGTTACAGGAGGGACGAGCAGTACTTC
d_gene: TRBD2; v_gene: TRBV5-4; j_gene: TRBJ2-7; abundance: NA; CDR3aa: CASSSTGLAGEQYF; CDR3nt: TGTGCCAGCAGCTCGACTGGACTAGCGGGGGAGCAGTACTTC
d_gene: NA; v_gene: TRBV7-2; j_gene: TRBJ2-1; abundance: NA; CDR3aa: CASSPFGVYNEQFF; CDR3nt: TGTGCCAGCAGCCCTTTCGGGGTGTACAATGAGCAGTTCTTC
d_gene: NA; v_gene: TRBV7-2; j_gene: TRBJ2-7; abundance: NA; CDR3aa: CASSPEDTRSYEQYF; CDR3nt: TGTGCCAGCAGCCCCGAGGACACCCGCTCCTACGAGCAGTACTTC
d_gene: TRBD2; v_gene: TRBV5-6; j_gene: TRBJ2-7; abundance: once; CDR3aa: CASSLGLAGGYEQYF; CDR3nt: TGTGCCAGCAGCTTGGGGCTAGCGGGAGGGTACGAGCAGTACTTC
d_gene: NA; v_gene: TRBV5-1; j_gene: TRBJ1-2; abundance: NA; CDR3aa: CASSLTNRQIANYGYTF; CDR3nt: TGCGCCAGCAGCTTGACAAATCGACAGATAGCTAACTATGGCTACACCTTC
d_gene: NA; v_gene: TRBV5-4; j_gene: TRBJ1-2; abundance: NA; CDR3aa: CASRGWDSWSYGYTF; CDR3nt: TGTGCCAGCAGGGGGTGGGACTCATGGTCTTATGGCTACACCTTC
d_gene: NA; v_gene: TRBV6-5; j_gene: TRBJ1-4; abundance: NA; CDR3aa: CASRGQLGNNEKLFF; CDR3nt: TGTGCCAGCAGAGGACAGCTCGGGAACAATGAAAAACTGTTTTTT
d_gene: TRBD1; v_gene: TRBV28; j_gene: TRBJ1-4; abundance: NA; CDR3aa: CATRYDGWTGYEKLFF; CDR3nt: TGTGCCACCAGGTACGACGGTTGGACAGGGTACGAAAAACTGTTTTTT
d_gene: NA; v_gene: TRBV6-4; j_gene: TRBJ1-2; abundance: NA; CDR3aa: CASSGNRVGGYGYTF; CDR3nt: TGTGCCAGCAGCGGAAACAGGGTAGGCGGCTATGGCTACACCTTC
d_gene: TRBD1; v_gene: TRBV7-9; j_gene: TRBJ1-1; abundance: NA; CDR3aa: CASSPRTGPNTEAFF; CDR3nt: TGTGCCAGCAGCCCACGGACAGGACCGAACACTGAAGCTTTCTTT
d_gene: TRBD1; v_gene: TRBV6-5; j_gene: TRBJ1-5; abundance: once; CDR3aa: CASSYTGTGVNQPQHF; CDR3nt: TGTGCCAGCAGTTACACCGGGACAGGGGTTAATCAGCCCCAGCATTTT
d_gene: NA; v_gene: TRBV15; j_gene: TRBJ1-5; abundance: NA; CDR3aa: CATTPASGQSNQPQHF; CDR3nt: TGTGCCACCACCCCGGCCTCAGGACAGAGCAATCAGCCCCAGCATTTT
d_gene: NA; v_gene: TRBV10-3; j_gene: TRBJ1-2; abundance: NA; CDR3aa: CAIRPDTDYGYTF; CDR3nt: TGTGCCATCAGACCAGACACAGACTATGGCTACACCTTC
d_gene: NA; v_gene: TRBV6-1; j_gene: TRBJ1-4; abundance: NA; CDR3aa: CASSEALGAGLFF; CDR3nt: TGTGCCAGCAGTGAAGCGCTAGGGGCCGGCCTGTTTTTT
d_gene: TRBD1; v_gene: TRBV27; j_gene: TRBJ1-6; abundance: NA; CDR3aa: CASSSGQGSYNSPLHF; CDR3nt: TGTGCCAGCAGTTCGGGACAGGGCTCCTATAATTCACCCCTCCACTTT
d_gene: TRBD1; v_gene: TRBV5-1; j_gene: TRBJ2-5; abundance: NA; CDR3aa: CASSLGQGADPETQYF; CDR3nt: TGCGCCAGCAGCTTGGGACAGGGAGCGGACCCAGAGACCCAGTACTTC
d_gene: TRBD1; v_gene: TRBV4-2; j_gene: TRBJ1-1; abundance: NA; CDR3aa: CASSQDFRQGDTEAFF; CDR3nt: TGTGCCAGCAGCCAAGATTTTCGGCAGGGGGACACTGAAGCTTTCTTT
d_gene: NA; v_gene: TRBV9; j_gene: TRBJ2-3; abundance: NA; CDR3aa: CASSLSETRIQDTQYF; CDR3nt: TGTGCCAGCAGCTTAAGTGAGACTAGAATCCAAGATACGCAGTATTTT
d_gene: TRBD1; v_gene: TRBV5-1; j_gene: TRBJ1-4; abundance: NA; CDR3aa: CASSWTGSTNEKLFF; CDR3nt: TGCGCCAGCAGCTGGACAGGGAGCACTAATGAAAAACTGTTTTTT
d_gene: NA; v_gene: TRBV11-2; j_gene: TRBJ2-7; abundance: NA; CDR3aa: CASSLDRGSIEQYF; CDR3nt: TGTGCCAGCAGCTTAGATAGAGGAAGTATAGAGCAGTACTTC
d_gene: TRBD1; v_gene: TRBV5-1; j_gene: TRBJ2-7; abundance: NA; CDR3aa: CATGDSAYEQYF; CDR3nt: TGCGCCACCGGGGACAGCGCCTACGAGCAGTACTTC
d_gene: NA; v_gene: TRBV27; j_gene: TRBJ1-2; abundance: NA; CDR3aa: CASRSGGPFGYTF; CDR3nt: TGTGCCAGCAGGTCGGGAGGGCCGTTTGGCTACACCTTC
d_gene: TRBD2; v_gene: TRBV7-3; j_gene: TRBJ2-3; abundance: NA; CDR3aa: CASSLLSSGGTDTQYF; CDR3nt: TGTGCCAGCAGCTTACTCTCTAGCGGGGGCACAGATACGCAGTATTTT
d_gene: NA; v_gene: TRBV28; j_gene: TRBJ2-1; abundance: NA; CDR3aa: CASSFRGSGPYNEQFF; CDR3nt: TGTGCCAGCAGTTTTAGAGGGAGCGGGCCGTACAATGAGCAGTTCTTC
d_gene: TRBD1; v_gene: TRBV7-9; j_gene: TRBJ1-1; abundance: few; CDR3aa: CASSLATGGTEAFF; CDR3nt: TGTGCCAGCAGCTTAGCGACAGGGGGGACTGAAGCTTTCTTT
d_gene: TRBD2; v_gene: TRBV19; j_gene: TRBJ2-1; abundance: NA; CDR3aa: CASSPLAGGENEQFF; CDR3nt: TGTGCCAGTAGCCCTCTGGCGGGAGGGGAAAATGAGCAGTTCTTC
d_gene: NA; v_gene: TRBV7-9; j_gene: TRBJ1-2; abundance: NA; CDR3aa: CASSLMAGANYGYTF; CDR3nt: TGTGCCAGCAGCTTAATGGCAGGGGCTAACTATGGCTACACCTTC
d_gene: NA; v_gene: TRBV6-5; j_gene: TRBJ1-1; abundance: NA; CDR3aa: CASNIPGVTEAFF; CDR3nt: TGTGCCAGCAACATACCAGGGGTGACTGAAGCTTTCTTT
d_gene: NA; v_gene: TRBV5-1; j_gene: TRBJ1-3; abundance: NA; CDR3aa: CASSQDRGSGNTIYF; CDR3nt: TGCGCCAGCAGCCAGGACAGAGGCTCTGGAAACACCATATATTTT
d_gene: TRBD1; v_gene: TRBV18; j_gene: TRBJ1-2; abundance: NA; CDR3aa: CASSPDRVNGYTF; CDR3nt: TGTGCCAGCTCACCGGACAGGGTCAATGGCTACACCTTC
d_gene: TRBD2; v_gene: TRBV15; j_gene: TRBJ2-3; abundance: NA; CDR3aa: CATSRDRGRGPDTQYF; CDR3nt: TGTGCCACCAGCAGAGATCGGGGGAGGGGCCCAGATACGCAGTATTTT